Listed below are T cell receptor beta chains from one sample, sequenced in a study of blood T cells in healthy people across ages. TCRdb reprocessed the 5' RACE reads with MiXCR, giving one entry per CDR3 protein. The sample includes some 900,000 distinct CDR3 sequences, about 48% of them seen just once. Specimen: blood. The receptors originated from a man younger than 40 in good health. Each CDR3 is given with its conserved first and last residue. The order of the fields is D gene, J gene, V gene, clone size, CDR3 protein, CDR3 DNA. D genes are given only for firm matches. Where a row states a size, it is once, few, many or the class of an expanded clone; other rows omit it.

>.|TRBJ1-6|TRBV3-1|few
CASNRRDNSPLHF
TGTGCCAGCAATCGACGGGATAATTCACCCCTCCACTTT
>.|TRBJ2-6|TRBV10-3|.
CAIRGRTDTSAGANVLTF
TGTGCCATCAGAGGTAGGACTGATACGAGTGCTGGGGCCAACGTCCTGACTTTC
>.|TRBJ1-5|TRBV3-1|.
CASSQDSTRRGQPQHF
TGTGCCAGCAGCCAAGACTCGACAAGGAGGGGTCAGCCCCAGCATTTT
>.|TRBJ2-3|TRBV7-2|.
CASSFRALLDTQYF
TGTGCCAGCAGCTTTCGTGCCCTCTTAGATACGCAGTATTTT
>TRBD1|TRBJ2-5|TRBV29-1|once
CSGTTGGAGTQYF
TGCAGCGGGACGACAGGGGGAGCAGGGACCCAGTACTTC
>.|TRBJ1-1|TRBV14|.
CASSLGPTMYTEAFF
TGTGCCAGCAGCCTAGGACCGACCATGTACACTGAAGCTTTCTTT
>.|TRBJ1-5|TRBV4-1|.
CASSQETAGNQPQHF
TGCGCCAGCAGCCAAGAAACGGCAGGAAATCAGCCCCAGCATTTT
>TRBD1|TRBJ1-1|TRBV5-1|.
CASSAGQGNVNTEAFF
TGCGCCAGCAGCGCCGGACAGGGCAACGTCAACACTGAAGCTTTCTTT
>TRBD1|TRBJ1-2|TRBV27|.
CVSSRDRGAPNYGYTF
TGTGTCAGCAGTAGAGACAGGGGAGCCCCTAACTATGGCTACACCTTC
>.|TRBJ1-1|TRBV20-1|.
CSAQGTQGSNTEAFF
TGCAGTGCCCAAGGTACACAGGGATCGAACACTGAAGCTTTCTTT
>.|TRBJ2-5|TRBV2|.
CASSRTGTEAKTQYF
TGTGCCAGCAGCAGAACCGGGACCGAAGCTAAGACCCAGTACTTC
>TRBD2|TRBJ2-7|TRBV3-1|few
CASSQDGRAEQYF
TGTGCCAGCAGCCAAGACGGGAGGGCCGAGCAGTACTTC
>TRBD1|TRBJ1-2|TRBV30|few
CAWSETGLYGYTF
TGTGCCTGGAGTGAGACAGGGCTCTATGGCTACACCTTC
>TRBD2|TRBJ2-5|TRBV5-5|.
CASSFISGGASVRETQYF
TGTGCCAGCAGCTTTATTAGCGGGGGGGCCTCGGTGAGAGAGACCCAGTACTTC
>TRBD1|TRBJ2-2|TRBV12-3/TRBV12-4|.
CASSSPSTGRGTGELFF
TGTGCCAGCAGTTCACCCTCGACAGGGCGCGGCACCGGGGAGCTGTTTTTT
>TRBD2|TRBJ2-7|TRBV5-4|few
CASSEAGETRYF
TGTGCCAGCAGCGAAGCGGGAGAGACCCGGTACTTC
>TRBD1|TRBJ2-6|TRBV7-9|.
CASPESPRTGTLPGANVLTF
TGTGCCAGCCCAGAAAGCCCGAGGACAGGGACACTACCTGGGGCCAACGTCCTGACTTTC
>TRBD2|TRBJ2-7|TRBV7-2|.
CASSLSGGQTYEQNF
TGTGCCAGCAGCTTAAGCGGGGGACAAACCTACGAGCAGAACTTC
>.|TRBJ1-4|TRBV21-1|.
CASSKATRPTTNEKLFF
TGTGCCAGCAGCAAAGCGACCAGACCCACAACTAATGAAAAACTGTTTTTT
>.|TRBJ1-4|TRBV4-2|.
CASSQEGTENEKLFF
TGTGCCAGCAGCCAAGAAGGGACGGAGAATGAAAAACTGTTTTTT
>TRBD2|TRBJ2-1|TRBV27|many
CASSLLAGGNEQFF
TGTGCCAGCAGTTTACTAGCGGGGGGCAATGAGCAGTTCTTC
>TRBD1|TRBJ1-2|TRBV6-5|.
CASSPQGAPYGYTF
TGTGCCAGCAGTCCGCAGGGGGCCCCCTATGGCTACACCTTC
>TRBD2|TRBJ2-1|TRBV9|.
CASSVGGGAHEQFF
TGTGCCAGCAGCGTAGGCGGGGGGGCCCATGAGCAGTTCTTC
>.|TRBJ2-7|TRBV27|.
CASSLSGIEQYF
TGTGCCAGCAGTTTATCAGGAATCGAGCAGTACTTC
>.|TRBJ2-2|TRBV7-9|.
CATNGESQLSNTGELFF
TGTGCCACCAATGGGGAATCGCAGCTATCGAACACCGGGGAGCTGTTTTTT
>TRBD1|TRBJ2-7|TRBV7-9|.
CASSLAQTGGSYEQYF
TGTGCCAGCAGCTTAGCGCAGACAGGGGGCTCCTACGAGCAGTACTTC
>.|TRBJ2-1|TRBV20-1|.
CSGTDNEQFF
TGCAGTGGGACCGACAATGAGCAGTTCTTC
>TRBD1|TRBJ1-2|TRBV29-1|few
CSVLIPGQGNYGYTF
TGCAGCGTCCTTATCCCGGGACAGGGAAACTATGGCTACACCTTC
>TRBD2|TRBJ2-1|TRBV7-9|few
CASSLGGLAALNEQFF
TGTGCCAGCAGCTTAGGGGGACTAGCGGCCCTCAATGAGCAGTTCTTC
>.|TRBJ2-1|TRBV4-2|many
CASSQGGGGFYNEQFF
TGTGCCAGCAGCCAAGGAGGCGGGGGCTTTTACAATGAGCAGTTCTTC
>.|TRBJ2-7|TRBV9|.
CASSVTPTSAYEQYF
TGTGCCAGCAGCGTGACCCCGACCAGCGCCTACGAGCAGTACTTC
>TRBD2|TRBJ2-4|TRBV6-5|.
CAGSYGAGANIQYF
TGTGCCGGCAGTTACGGAGCGGGAGCGAACATTCAGTACTTC
>TRBD1|TRBJ1-2|TRBV9|few
CASSANTGTGLGGYTF
TGTGCCAGCAGCGCAAATACCGGGACAGGGCTAGGAGGCTACACCTTC
>.|TRBJ1-2|TRBV24-1|.
CATSAGSGGYTF
TGTGCCACCAGTGCAGGATCGGGAGGCTACACCTTC